One sample yielded the 13 T cell receptor beta chains listed below, sequenced in a study of T cell responses to AZD1222 COVID-19 vaccine. Produced via immunoSEQ multiplex PCR; TCRdb's table is partial and in-frame only. There are about 120,000 clones in the sample; 92% occur only once, and around 1.7% lies in the top ten. The input for sequencing was peripheral blood, taken on day 0 of AZD1222 vaccination. The receptors stem from an adult in good health.

V gene TRBV3-1 (or the pseudogene TRBV3-2) combines with J gene TRBJ2-1; TRBD2 might be the D (5 bases). Germline CDR1 and CDR2: LGHDT and YNNKEL (reference sequence). V was shortened by 2 bases and J by 1 base, with 18 bases between the two germline ends. CDR3 length: 18 amino acids. The CDR3 is CASSQSGRQDLSYNEQFF. The CDR3 region has the DNA TGTGCCAGCAGCCAAAGCGGCCGTCAGGACTTGTCCTACAATGAGCAGTTCTTC.

The V and J genes are TRBV3-1 (or the pseudogene TRBV3-2) and TRBJ2-7; D gene unclear. Germline-derived CDR1 and CDR2 are LGHDT and YNNKEL (reference sequence). Trimming took 1 base from V and 3 from J, leaving 13 bases between them. This CDR3 has 15 residues. The CDR3 DNA follows: TGTGCCAGCAGCCAAGTATCGAGCCTGGGCTACGAGCAGTACGTC. This encodes CASSQVSSLGYEQYV.

The chain couples TRBV3-1 (or the pseudogene TRBV3-2) to TRBJ1-6, with 7 bases lining up with TRBD1. With V trimmed by 3 bases and J by 7 bases, 3 bases remained unmatched. The CDR3 has 14 residues. Germline-derived CDR1 and CDR2 are LGHDT and YNNKEL (reference sequence). CDR3 DNA sequence: TGTGCCAGCAGCCAGGGACAGCCGAATTCACCCCTCCACTTT. Translated: CASSQGQPNSPLHF.

CDR3: CASSYDGRAGGGYTF. CDR3 coding DNA: TGTGCCAGCAGTTACGACGGTAGGGCTGGAGGCGGCTACACCTTC. The genes are TRBV6-5 and TRBJ1-2, with D uncertain. The ends were cut back, 2 bases at V and 8 bases at J, with 18 bases in the middle. Germline CDR1 and CDR2: MNHEY and SVGAGI. This CDR3 is built from 15 residues.

The V and J genes are TRBV3-1 (or the pseudogene TRBV3-2) and TRBJ1-2; D is perhaps TRBD1 (6 bases). Looked up from germline, CDR1 is LGHDT and CDR2 is YNNKEL (reference sequence). The CDR3 is 17 residues long. V lost 1 base and J 5 bases, leaving 20 bases between the germline ends. The CDR3 protein is CASSQAVGWGRGYGYTF. The CDR3 DNA sequence: TGTGCCAGCAGCCAAGCTGTTGGATGGGGCAGGGGTTATGGCTACACCTTC.

The chain couples TRBV5-4 to TRBJ2-7, with D possibly TRBD1 on 5 matching bases. The germline gives CDR1 SGHNT, CDR2 YYREEE (reference sequence). V dropped 4 bases and J dropped 0 bases, with 14 bases sitting between them. The CDR3 covers 15 residues. The CDR3 here is CASSPGRVPSYEQYF. DNA of the CDR3: TGTGCCAGCAGCCCAGGCAGGGTCCCCTCCTACGAGCAGTACTTC.

V is TRBV2 and J is TRBJ2-2; the D is unclear. V lost 7 bases and J 6 bases, leaving 9 bases between the germline ends. The CDR3 sequence is 12 residues long. Germline V CDR1 and CDR2: SNHLY, FYNNEI. DNA of the CDR3: TGTGCCAGCAACATCATCGCCGGGGAGCTGTTTTTT. It is translated as CASNIIAGELFF.

This chain connects TRBV7-9 to TRBJ2-3; TRBD2 might be the D (6 bases). Trimming shortened V by 4 bases and J by 0 bases, and 8 bases separated the two germline ends. This CDR3 has 14 residues. CDR1 and CDR2 from the germline V gene are SEHNR and FQNEAQ (reference sequence). This CDR3 reads CASSWGTSTDTQYF. Here the CDR3 DNA reads TGTGCCAGCAGCTGGGGGACTAGCACAGATACGCAGTATTTT. The full variable domain, rest sourced from reference TRBV7-9 and TRBJ2-3, is DTGVSQNPRHKITKRGQNVTFRCDPISEHNRLYWYRQTLGQGPEFLTYFQNEAQLEKSRLLSDRFSAERPKGSFSTLEIQRTEQGDSAMYLCASSWGTSTDTQYFGPGTRLTVL.

The chain has TRBV9 and TRBJ1-3; 9 bases are a match to TRBD1. Germline CDR1 reads SGDLS; CDR2 reads YYNGEE. This CDR3 contains 15 residues. The J segment lost 4 bases and the V segment lost 3 bases, leaving 5 bases of the junction unmatched. CDR3 nucleotide sequence: TGTGCCAGCAGCGAACAGGGGGCGGTGGGAAACACCATATATTTT. Its protein is CASSEQGAVGNTIYF.

CDR3 protein: CASSYRDVTGFTNEKLFF. The CDR3, as DNA: TGTGCCAGCAGTTACCGGGACGTCACAGGGTTCACTAATGAAAAACTGTTTTTT. V gene TRBV6-2 or TRBV6-3 combines with J gene TRBJ1-4; tentative D call: TRBD1 (6 bases). CDR3 length: 18 amino acids. Germline V gene sequence: CDR1 MNHEY, CDR2 SVGEGT. V was cut by 2 bases and J by 2 bases, with 18 bases left in between.

V usage is TRBV28 and J usage is TRBJ1-4; no clear D. This CDR3 contains 15 residues. CDR1 is MDHEN and CDR2 is SYDVKM in the germline V gene. Between the trimmed V and J ends, which lost 6 bases and 3 bases, there was a span of 14 bases. This chain's CDR3 is CASRLAGPSNEKLFF. The CDR3, as DNA: TGTGCCAGCAGGCTAGCGGGTCCGTCTAATGAAAAACTGTTTTTT.

The chain is built from TRBV18 and TRBJ2-7; D is undetermined. CDR1 and CDR2 from the germline V gene are KGHSH and LQKENI. The CDR3 totals 14 residues. V gave up 2 bases and J gave up 1 base, with 9 bases separating them. CDR3 loop: CASSPVQMSYEQYF. The CDR3, as DNA: TGTGCCAGCTCACCAGTTCAGATGTCCTACGAGCAGTACTTC. The whole variable domain, remainder taken from reference TRBV18 and TRBJ2-7, is NAGVMQNPRHLVRRRGQEARLRCSPMKGHSHVYWYRQLPEEGLKFMVYLQKENIIDESGMPKERFSAEFPKEGPSILRIQQVVRGDSAAYFCASSPVQMSYEQYFGPGTRLTVT.

This chain links TRBV2 with TRBJ1-2; no definite D call. The CDR3 is 14 residues long. The V end lost 3 bases, the J end lost 4 bases, and 12 bases lay between the germline ends. Per the germline V gene, CDR1 is SNHLY and CDR2 is FYNNEI. DNA for the CDR3: TGTGCCAGCAGTGAGTTGGGCCCTGGCTATGGCTACACCTTC. This sequence encodes CASSELGPGYGYTF.